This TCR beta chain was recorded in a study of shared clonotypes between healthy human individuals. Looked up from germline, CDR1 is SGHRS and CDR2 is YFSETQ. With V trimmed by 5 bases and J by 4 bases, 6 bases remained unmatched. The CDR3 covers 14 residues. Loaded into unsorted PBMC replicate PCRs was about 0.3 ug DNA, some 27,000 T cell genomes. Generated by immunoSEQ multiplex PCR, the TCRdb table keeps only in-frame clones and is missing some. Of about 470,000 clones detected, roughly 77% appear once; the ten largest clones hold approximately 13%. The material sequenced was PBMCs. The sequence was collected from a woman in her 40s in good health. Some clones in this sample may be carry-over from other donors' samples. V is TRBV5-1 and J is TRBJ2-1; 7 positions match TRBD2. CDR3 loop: CASRPGRPYNEQFF. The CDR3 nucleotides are TGCGCCAGCAGACCCGGGAGGCCGTACAATGAGCAGTTCTTC.